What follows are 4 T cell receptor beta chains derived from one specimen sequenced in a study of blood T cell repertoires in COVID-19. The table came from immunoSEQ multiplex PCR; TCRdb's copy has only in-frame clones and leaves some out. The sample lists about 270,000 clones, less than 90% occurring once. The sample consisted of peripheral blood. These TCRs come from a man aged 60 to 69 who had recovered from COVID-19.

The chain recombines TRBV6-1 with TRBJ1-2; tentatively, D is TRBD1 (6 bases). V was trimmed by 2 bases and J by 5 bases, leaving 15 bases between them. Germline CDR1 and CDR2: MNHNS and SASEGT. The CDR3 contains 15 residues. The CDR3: CASSETGLLGYGYTF. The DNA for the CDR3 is TGTGCCAGCAGTGAAACAGGGCTTCTGGGGTATGGCTACACCTTC.

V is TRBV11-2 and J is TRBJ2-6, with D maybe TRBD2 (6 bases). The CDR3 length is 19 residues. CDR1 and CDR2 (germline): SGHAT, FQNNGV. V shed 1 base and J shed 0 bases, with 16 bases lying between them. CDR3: CASSLGAGISPSGANVLTF. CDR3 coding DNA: TGTGCCAGCAGCTTAGGTGCGGGGATATCACCCTCTGGGGCCAACGTCCTGACTTTC.

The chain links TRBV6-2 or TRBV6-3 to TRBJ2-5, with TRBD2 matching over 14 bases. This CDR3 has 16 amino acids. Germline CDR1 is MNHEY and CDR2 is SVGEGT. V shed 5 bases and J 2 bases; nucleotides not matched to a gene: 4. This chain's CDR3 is CASSPWTSGGQETQYF. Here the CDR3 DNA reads TGTGCCAGCAGTCCCTGGACTAGCGGGGGGCAAGAGACCCAGTACTTC.

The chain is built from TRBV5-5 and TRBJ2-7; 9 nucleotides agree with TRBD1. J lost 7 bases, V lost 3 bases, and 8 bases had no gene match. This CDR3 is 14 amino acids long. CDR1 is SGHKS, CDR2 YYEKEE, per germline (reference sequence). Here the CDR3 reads CASSSVGQGGEQYF. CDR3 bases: TGTGCCAGCAGCTCAGTGGGACAGGGAGGAGAGCAGTACTTC.